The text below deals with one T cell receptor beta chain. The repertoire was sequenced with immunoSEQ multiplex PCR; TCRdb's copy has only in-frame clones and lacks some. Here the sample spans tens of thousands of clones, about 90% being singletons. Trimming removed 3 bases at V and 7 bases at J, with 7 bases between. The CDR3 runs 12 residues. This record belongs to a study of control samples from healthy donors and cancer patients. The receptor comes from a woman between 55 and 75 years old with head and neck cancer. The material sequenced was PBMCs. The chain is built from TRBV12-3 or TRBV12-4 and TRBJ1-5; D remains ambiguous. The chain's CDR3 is CASSFSDQPQHF. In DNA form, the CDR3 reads TGTGCCAGCAGTTTTTCGGACCAGCCCCAGCATTTT.